The TCR beta chain described here comes from a study of cytomegalovirus exposure and HLA in healthy donors. The CDR3 contains 15 residues. Germline assignment: CDR1 ENHRY and CDR2 SYGVKD. V was cut by 3 bases and J by 5 bases, with 14 bases left in between. The primer mix had 60 Vbeta and 13 Jbeta primers. Generated by immunoSEQ multiplex PCR, the TCRdb table keeps only in-frame clones and is missing some. The repertoire holds 150,000 to 250,000 clones, with 80% to 85% as singletons. The sequenced sample was PBMCs. The chain links TRBV10-3 to TRBJ2-1, with D possibly TRBD1 on 5 matching bases. This TCR was recovered from a woman in her 50s in good health and CMV-seropositive. CDR3 sequence reads: CAISDLAGRDNEQFF. The CDR3 DNA reads TGTGCCATCAGTGATTTGGCAGGGCGAGACAATGAGCAGTTCTTC.